The 31 T cell receptor beta chains in this list originate from one sample, sequenced in a study of resident and recirculating memory T cells in vitiligo. Data came from immunoSEQ multiplex PCR; TCRdb stores just in-frame clones and leaves some out. The data contain tens of thousands of clones, 92% of them singletons. Sequences were obtained from blood. Source of these receptors: a male donor with vitiligo.

This clone was detected only once. The chain uses TRBV7-3 and TRBJ2-1; the match to TRBD2 covers 13 bases. Germline V lookup: CDR1 SGHTA, CDR2 FQGTGA. Trimming at V came to 3 bases and at J to 9 bases, leaving 5 bases not matched to a gene. CDR3 length equals 15 residues. The CDR3 protein is CASSFQGLAGTEQFF. CDR3 DNA: TGTGCCAGCAGCTTCCAGGGACTAGCGGGAACTGAGCAGTTCTTC.

V usage is TRBV5-1 and J usage is TRBJ1-5; D unclear. The CDR3 runs 14 residues. Germline CDR1 SGHRS, CDR2 YFSETQ. Deletions cut 4 bases from V and 4 bases from J, with 12 bases between. CDR3 coding DNA: TGCGCCAGCAGCCCCGGAGAGAGGAATCAGCCCCAGCATTTT. It codes for CASSPGERNQPQHF.

The chain uses TRBV30 and TRBJ1-4, with D unclear. The CDR3 extends over 13 amino acids. Germline CDR1 and CDR2: GTSNPN and SVGIG (reference sequence). The V and J ends lost 1 base and 6 bases respectively, with 9 bases between them. CDR3 region: CAWSGGSDEKLFF. The CDR3 DNA reads as TGTGCCTGGAGTGGCGGGTCGGATGAAAAACTGTTTTTT.

V is TRBV7-9 and J is TRBJ1-2; D perhaps matches TRBD1 (5 bases). The length of the CDR3 is 15 residues. V dropped 3 bases and J dropped 1 base, with 12 bases sitting between them. CDR1 is SEHNR, CDR2 FQNEAQ, per germline (reference sequence). For the CDR3, the DNA is TGTGCCAGCAGCTTCCGGGGGTTCGATAACTATGGCTACACCTTC. This gives the protein CASSFRGFDNYGYTF.

The chain joins TRBV7-9 to TRBJ2-5; 10 bases are a match to TRBD2. The length of the CDR3 is 15 residues. Trimming took 5 bases from V and 5 from J; bases not matched to a gene: 8. Germline-derived CDR1 and CDR2 are SEHNR and FQNEAQ (reference sequence). The DNA for the CDR3 is TGTGCCAGCAGCCCAGAGCCGGGACTAGCGGAGACCCAGTACTTC. This translates into CASSPEPGLAETQYF.

The rearrangement uses TRBV7-2 and TRBJ2-5; D remains ambiguous. CDR3 length equals 12 residues. Germline-derived CDR1 and CDR2 are SGHTA and FQGNSA. V was pared by 7 bases and J by 2 bases, with 8 bases between. This CDR3 reads CASKTSQETQYF. CDR3 in DNA: TGTGCCAGCAAGACAAGTCAAGAGACCCAGTACTTC.

The chain couples TRBV2 to TRBJ2-7; a weak D match, TRBD1 (5 bases). Germline-derived CDR1 and CDR2 are SNHLY and FYNNEI. The CDR3 loop spans 13 amino acids. The V end was cut by 4 bases, the J end by 2 bases, with 9 bases between. CDR3: CASSVGPTYEQYF. The CDR3 DNA sequence: TGTGCCAGCAGTGTGGGGCCCACCTACGAGCAGTACTTC. Together with reference TRBV2 and TRBJ2-7, the CDR3 gives the full variable domain: EPEVTQTPSHQVTQMGQEVILRCVPISNHLYFYWYRQILGQKVEFLVSFYNNEISEKSEIFDDQFSVERPDGSNFTLKIRSTKLEDSAMYFCASSVGPTYEQYFGPGTRLTVT.

This clone was observed once. The chain recombines TRBV27 with TRBJ2-1, with D possibly TRBD2 on 9 matching bases. The germline gives CDR1 MNHEY, CDR2 SMNVEV (reference sequence). The V end was cut by 3 bases, the J end by 8 bases, with 35 bases between. The CDR3 spans 21 residues. The CDR3 loop is CASSFGEGRGLRGRARYEQFF. CDR3 bases: TGTGCCAGCAGTTTTGGCGAAGGCAGGGGGCTGCGCGGGAGGGCTCGGTATGAGCAGTTCTTC.

The gene calls are TRBV7-9 and TRBJ2-7; 7 nucleotides agree with TRBD2. The J segment lost 6 bases and the V segment lost 1 base, leaving 3 bases of the junction unmatched. The CDR3 length is 13 residues. CDR1 is SEHNR and CDR2 is FQNEAQ in the germline V gene (reference sequence). Here the CDR3 DNA reads TGTGCCAGCAGCTTAGAACTAGCGTCCGAGCAGTACTTC. Protein sequence: CASSLELASEQYF.

The chain carries TRBV7-2 and TRBJ1-4, with D perhaps matching TRBD1 (5 bases). This CDR3 comprises 14 residues. Germline V gives CDR1 SGHTA, CDR2 FQGNSA. Trimming removed 8 bases at V and 7 bases at J, with 17 bases between. Written as DNA, the CDR3 is TGTGCCAGCGGCTATGTCGGGGGTGGTGAAAAACTGTTTTTT. Translated, it gives CASGYVGGGEKLFF.

For the CDR3, the DNA is TGTGCCAGCAGTGAGACTAGCCACGGAGGGGAGACCCAGTACTTC. Translation: CASSETSHGGETQYF. The rearrangement joins TRBV6-4 to TRBJ2-5, with 7 bases fitting TRBD2. The CDR3 runs 15 residues. The V gene end was trimmed by 3 bases and the J gene end by 5 bases; junction bases not matched to a gene: 9. Germline-derived CDR1 and CDR2 are MRHNA and SNTAGT.

As for this clone: Mismatch with germline at one junction end may stem from a read error. This sequence joins TRBV7-9 and TRBJ1-3; D may be TRBD1 (6 bases). Germline values: CDR1 SEHNR, CDR2 FQNEAQ (reference sequence). The CDR3 is made up of 16 amino acids. CDR3 protein: CASSLAGTYSGNTIYF. The CDR3 DNA is TGTGCCAGCAGCCTAGCAGGGACATACTCTGGAAACACCATATATTTT. The complete variable domain, with remaining parts taken from reference TRBV7-9 and TRBJ1-3, reads DTGVSQNPRHKITKRGQNVTFRCDPISEHNRLYWYRQTLGQGPEFLTYFQNEAQLEKSRLLSDRFSAERPKGSFSTLEIQRTEQGDSAMYLCASSLAGTYSGNTIYFGEGSWLTVV.

The V call is TRBV11-3, the J call TRBJ2-7, with 11 bases fitting TRBD2. The ends lost 4 bases at V and 5 bases at J; junction bases unmatched: 7. Germline V gene sequence: CDR1 SGHNT, CDR2 YENEEA. CDR3 size: 15 residues. The CDR3 region has the DNA TGTGCCAGCAGCTGGGGCACTAGCGGGAGCAACGAGCAGTACTTC. Translating it yields CASSWGTSGSNEQYF.

J is TRBJ1-4 and V is TRBV27; D gene uncertain. The CDR3 runs to 12 residues. V was clipped by 3 bases and J by 6 bases, with 5 bases between them. Germline CDR1 reads MNHEY; CDR2 reads SMNVEV (reference sequence). CDR3 sequence (DNA): TGTGCCAGCAGTTTTCGAGATGAAAAACTGTTTTTT. Translated: CASSFRDEKLFF.

The chain has TRBV7-9 and TRBJ2-6, with TRBD1 matching 8 bases. Germline-derived CDR1 and CDR2 are SEHNR and FQNEAQ (reference sequence). The CDR3 is made up of 19 amino acids. J was trimmed by 0 bases and V by 3 bases; bases with no gene match: 10. The CDR3 DNA reads TGTGCCAGCAGCTTGGGTAGGGCAGGGGGCCGCTCTGGGGCCAACGTCCTGACTTTC. As protein: CASSLGRAGGRSGANVLTF.

The chain employs TRBV5-4 and TRBJ1-1, with 7 bases matching TRBD1. CDR3 length: 17 amino acids. Germline CDR1 reads SGHNT; CDR2 reads YYREEE (reference sequence). The ends lost 4 bases at V and 0 bases at J; junction bases unmatched: 12. The CDR3 coding sequence is TGTGCCAGCAGCCGGACAGGTCAGAGGGGGATGAACACTGAAGCTTTCTTT. It is translated as CASSRTGQRGMNTEAFF.

This clone was observed a single time. This chain links TRBV11-2 with TRBJ2-2, with D maybe TRBD1 (6 bases). Germline-derived CDR1 and CDR2 are SGHAT and FQNNGV. This CDR3 region has 12 residues. V lost 5 bases to trimming and J lost 6 bases, with 7 bases between them. CDR3 bases: TGTGCCAGCAGCACAGGGTCCGGGGAGCTGTTTTTT. Protein sequence: CASSTGSGELFF.

The chain combines TRBV7-9 with TRBJ1-4; 9 nucleotides align to TRBD1. The CDR3 contains 14 residues. Germline assignment: CDR1 SEHNR and CDR2 FQNEAQ (reference sequence). J lost 7 bases, V lost 5 bases, and 5 bases had no gene match. CDR3 amino acids: CASSQRGQGEKLFF. CDR3 nucleotides: TGTGCCAGCAGCCAAAGGGGACAGGGTGAAAAACTGTTTTTT.

The rearrangement joins TRBV11-3 to TRBJ2-1; 9 bases line up with TRBD1. CDR1 and CDR2 (germline): SGHNT, YENEEA. The CDR3 has 15 residues. V lost 6 bases and J lost 8; bases outside the gene matches: 11. CDR3 protein: CASSRRGTGRDEQFF. Written as DNA, the CDR3 is TGTGCCAGCAGTCGAAGGGGGACAGGGAGGGATGAGCAGTTCTTC.

The V call is TRBV6-1, the J call TRBJ2-1; 8 bases are a match to TRBD2. The CDR3 covers 13 residues. Unmatched junction bases numbered 1, after V lost 3 bases and J lost 6 bases. CDR1 and CDR2 from the germline V gene are MNHNS and SASEGT. CDR3 amino acids: CASSEGLVNEQFF. CDR3 in DNA: TGTGCCAGCAGTGAGGGACTAGTCAATGAGCAGTTCTTC.

This clone has only one observation. The chain links TRBV5-1 to TRBJ2-7; 8 bases are shared with TRBD1. The CDR3 has 15 residues. The germline gives CDR1 SGHRS, CDR2 YFSETQ. Germline trimming cut 0 bases from V and 4 bases from J; bases unmatched to any gene: 6. CDR3 amino acids: CASSLGQGKGYEQYF. In DNA form, the CDR3 reads TGCGCCAGCAGCTTGGGACAGGGGAAGGGATACGAGCAGTACTTC.

The chain combines TRBV4-1 with TRBJ2-7; 11 nucleotides line up with TRBD2. Germline V CDR1 and CDR2: MGHRA, YSYEKL. The CDR3 has 17 residues. The trim removed 1 base at V and 4 bases at J, leaving 9 bases unmatched. In DNA form, the CDR3 reads TGCGCCAGCAGCCAAGGCCCGCTAGCGGGAGGTGGGTACGAGCAGTACTTC. This encodes CASSQGPLAGGGYEQYF.

This chain joins TRBV6-4 and TRBJ2-2; no firm D call. There are 12 residues in the CDR3. Trimming took 5 bases from V and 3 from J, leaving 4 bases between them. CDR1 is MRHNA and CDR2 is SNTAGT in the germline V gene. The CDR3 is CASSLDTGELFF. The CDR3 coding sequence is TGTGCCAGCAGTCTCGACACCGGGGAGCTGTTTTTT.

This clone was found once. The gene calls are TRBV7-3 and TRBJ2-3; 9 bases fit TRBD2. The V gene's germline CDR1 is SGHTA and CDR2 FQGTGA. V dropped 2 bases and J dropped 4; count of bases not matched to a gene: 1. The CDR3 extends over 14 amino acids. The chain's CDR3 is CASSLRLAADTQYF. CDR3 in DNA: TGTGCCAGCAGCTTACGACTAGCGGCAGATACGCAGTATTTT.

V gene TRBV6-1 combines with J gene TRBJ2-3; TRBD1 agrees at 7 bases. The CDR3 spans 14 residues. Germline V gene lookup returns CDR1 MNHNS and CDR2 SASEGT. Trimming at V came to 6 bases and at J to 2 bases, leaving 5 bases not matched to a gene. CDR3 DNA sequence: TGTGCCAGCAGCAACAGGGGTTCCACAGATACGCAGTATTTT. It translates to CASSNRGSTDTQYF.

V usage is TRBV10-1 and J usage is TRBJ1-4, with D perhaps matching TRBD1 (5 bases). V was clipped by 7 bases and J by 0 bases, with 12 bases between them. CDR1 WNHNN and CDR2 SYGVQD come from the germline V gene (reference sequence). This CDR3 contains 15 residues. The CDR3: CASNFRQSTNEKLFF. CDR3 sequence (DNA): TGCGCCAGCAATTTCCGACAGTCAACTAATGAAAAACTGTTTTTT.

The CDR3 protein is CASSPPGQGATGELFF. The CDR3 DNA reads as TGTGCCAGCAGCCCCCCGGGACAGGGGGCCACCGGGGAGCTGTTTTTT. The chain couples TRBV7-3 to TRBJ2-2; 12 nucleotides match TRBD1. The CDR3 runs to 16 residues. Germline V gives CDR1 SGHTA, CDR2 FQGTGA. V trimming: 5 bases; J trimming: 4 bases; junction bases outside the gene matches: 5.

The genes are TRBV6-5 and TRBJ2-7, with 8 bases lining up with TRBD1. J was trimmed by 5 bases and V by 7 bases; bases with no gene match: 4. Germline loops: CDR1 MNHEY, CDR2 SVGAGI. CDR3 length: 12 residues. The CDR3 loop is CASTTTGDEQYF. The DNA of the CDR3 is TGTGCCAGCACCACGACAGGGGACGAGCAGTACTTC.

V is TRBV10-3 and J is TRBJ2-7; the D gene is possibly TRBD2 (5 bases). The length of the CDR3 is 15 residues. The V end lost 6 bases, the J end lost 3 bases, and 18 bases lay between the germline ends. Looked up from germline, CDR1 is ENHRY and CDR2 is SYGVKD. For the CDR3, the DNA is TGTGCCATCAGGGTCCCGGTGGAGCGGCACTACGAGCAGTACTTC. Encoded protein: CAIRVPVERHYEQYF.

This chain connects TRBV27 to TRBJ2-1, with 11 positions matching TRBD2. This CDR3 is built from 17 residues. The J segment lost 5 bases and the V segment lost 0 bases, leaving 6 bases of the junction unmatched. Germline CDR1 and CDR2: MNHEY and SMNVEV (reference sequence). The CDR3 reads CASSLSPGLAGHNEQFF. The CDR3 coding sequence is TGTGCCAGCAGTTTATCGCCCGGACTAGCGGGCCACAATGAGCAGTTCTTC.

The J gene is TRBJ1-5, the V gene TRBV19; possibly TRBD1 for D (5 bases). Germline assignment: CDR1 LNHDA and CDR2 SQIVND (reference sequence). Trimming left V 5 bases short and J 5 bases short, with 16 bases between. CDR3 length equals 15 residues. CDR3 protein: CASSSDIKGYQPQHF. The CDR3, as DNA: TGTGCCAGTAGTTCCGACATAAAGGGGTATCAGCCCCAGCATTTT.